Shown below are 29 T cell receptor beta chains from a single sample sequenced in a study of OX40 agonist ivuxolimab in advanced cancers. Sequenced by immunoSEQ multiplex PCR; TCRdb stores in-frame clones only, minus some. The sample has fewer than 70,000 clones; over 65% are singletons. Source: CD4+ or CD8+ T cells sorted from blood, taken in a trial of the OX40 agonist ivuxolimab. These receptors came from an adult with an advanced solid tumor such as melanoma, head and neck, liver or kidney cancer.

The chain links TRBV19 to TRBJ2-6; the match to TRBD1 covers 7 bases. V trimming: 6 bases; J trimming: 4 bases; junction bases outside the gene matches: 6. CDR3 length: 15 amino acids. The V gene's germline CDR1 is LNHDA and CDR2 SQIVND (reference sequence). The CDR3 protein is CASRNTGAGANVLTF. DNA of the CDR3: TGTGCCAGTAGGAATACAGGGGCCGGGGCCAACGTCCTGACTTTC.

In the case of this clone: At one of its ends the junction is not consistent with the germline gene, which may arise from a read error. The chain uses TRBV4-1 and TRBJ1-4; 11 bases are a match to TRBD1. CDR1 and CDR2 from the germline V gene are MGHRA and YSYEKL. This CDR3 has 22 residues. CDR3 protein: CASNQDRQDLVNRGQGEEKLFF. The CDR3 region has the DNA TGCGCCAGCAACCAAGATCGGCAAGATCTAGTAAACCGGGGACAGGGGGAGGAAAAACTGTTTTTT.

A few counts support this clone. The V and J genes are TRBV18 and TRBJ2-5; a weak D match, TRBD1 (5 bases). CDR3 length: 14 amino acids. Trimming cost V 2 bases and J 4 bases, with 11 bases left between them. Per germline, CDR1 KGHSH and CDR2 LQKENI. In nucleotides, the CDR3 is TGTGCCAGCTCACCAGGGGCGGTTCTAGAGACCCAGTACTTC. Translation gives CASSPGAVLETQYF.

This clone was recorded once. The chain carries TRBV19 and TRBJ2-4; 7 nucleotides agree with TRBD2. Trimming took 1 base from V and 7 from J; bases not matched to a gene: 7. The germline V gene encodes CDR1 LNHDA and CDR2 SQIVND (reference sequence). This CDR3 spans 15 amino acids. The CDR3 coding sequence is TGTGCCAGTAGTATAGGGGGCGGGGGATGGAACATTCAGTACTTC. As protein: CASSIGGGGWNIQYF.

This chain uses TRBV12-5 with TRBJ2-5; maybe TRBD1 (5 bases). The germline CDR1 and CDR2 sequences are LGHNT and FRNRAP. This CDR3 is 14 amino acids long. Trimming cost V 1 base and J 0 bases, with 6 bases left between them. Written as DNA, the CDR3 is TGTGCTAGTGGTTTGGGACAGTACCAAGAGACCCAGTACTTC. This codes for CASGLGQYQETQYF.

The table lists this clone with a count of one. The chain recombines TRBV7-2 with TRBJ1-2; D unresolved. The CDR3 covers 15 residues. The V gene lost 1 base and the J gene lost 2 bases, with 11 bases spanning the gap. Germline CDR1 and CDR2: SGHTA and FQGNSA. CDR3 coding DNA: TGTGCCAGCAGCTTAGTAGGCAGTCTCAACTATGGCTACACCTTC. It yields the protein CASSLVGSLNYGYTF. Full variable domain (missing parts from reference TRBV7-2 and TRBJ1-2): GAGVSQSPSNKVTEKGKDVELRCDPISGHTALYWYRQSLGQGLEFLIYFQGNSAPDKSGLPSDRFSAERTGGSVSTLTIQRTQQEDSAVYLCASSLVGSLNYGYTFGSGTRLTVV.

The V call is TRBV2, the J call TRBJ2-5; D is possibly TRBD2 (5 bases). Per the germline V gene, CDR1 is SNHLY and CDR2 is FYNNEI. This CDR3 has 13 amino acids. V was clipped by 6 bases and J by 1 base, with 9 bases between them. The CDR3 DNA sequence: TGTGCCAGCAGCGGGGTACTCCAAGAGACCCAGTACTTC. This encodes CASSGVLQETQYF. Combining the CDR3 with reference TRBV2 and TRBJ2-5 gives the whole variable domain EPEVTQTPSHQVTQMGQEVILRCVPISNHLYFYWYRQILGQKVEFLVSFYNNEISEKSEIFDDQFSVERPDGSNFTLKIRSTKLEDSAMYFCASSGVLQETQYFGPGTRLLVL.

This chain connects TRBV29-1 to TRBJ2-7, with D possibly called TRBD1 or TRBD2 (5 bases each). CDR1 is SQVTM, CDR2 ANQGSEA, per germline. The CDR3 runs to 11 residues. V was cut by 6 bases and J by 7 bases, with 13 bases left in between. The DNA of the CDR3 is TGCAGCGTCCAATGGGGGTGGGAGCAGTACTTC. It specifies CSVQWGWEQYF.

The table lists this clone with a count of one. In DNA form, the CDR3 reads TGTGCCAGCAGCACCGGACATTTCTCTGGAAACACCATATATTTT. Translating it yields CASSTGHFSGNTIYF. The chain recombines TRBV9 with TRBJ1-3; tentatively, D is TRBD1 (5 bases). The CDR3 has 15 residues. CDR1 and CDR2 from the germline V gene are SGDLS and YYNGEE. Between the trimmed V and J ends, which lost 4 bases and 0 bases, there was a span of 11 bases.

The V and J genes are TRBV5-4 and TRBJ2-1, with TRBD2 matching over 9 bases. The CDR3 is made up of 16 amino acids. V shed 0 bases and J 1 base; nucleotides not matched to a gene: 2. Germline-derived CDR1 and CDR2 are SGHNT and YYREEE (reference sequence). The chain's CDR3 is CASSLDSGGSYNEQFF. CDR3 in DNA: TGTGCCAGCAGCTTGGATAGCGGGGGTTCCTACAATGAGCAGTTCTTC.

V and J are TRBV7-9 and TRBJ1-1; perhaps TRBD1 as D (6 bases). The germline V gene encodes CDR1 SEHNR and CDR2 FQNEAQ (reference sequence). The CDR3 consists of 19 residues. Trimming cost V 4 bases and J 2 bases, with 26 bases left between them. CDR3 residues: CASSSTVRGTSVLNTEAFF. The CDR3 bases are TGTGCCAGCAGCTCTACGGTTAGGGGGACCTCTGTATTAAACACTGAAGCTTTCTTT.

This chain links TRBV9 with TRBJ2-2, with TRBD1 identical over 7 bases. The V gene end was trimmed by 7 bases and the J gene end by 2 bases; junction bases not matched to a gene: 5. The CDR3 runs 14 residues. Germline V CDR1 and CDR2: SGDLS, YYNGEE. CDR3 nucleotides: TGTGCCAGCCGGGGACAGTCCAACACCGGGGAGCTGTTTTTT. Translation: CASRGQSNTGELFF.

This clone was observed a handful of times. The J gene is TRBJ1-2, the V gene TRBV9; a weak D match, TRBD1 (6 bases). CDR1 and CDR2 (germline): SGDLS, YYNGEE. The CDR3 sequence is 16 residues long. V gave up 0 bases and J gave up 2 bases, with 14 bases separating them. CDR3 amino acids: CASSVGGTGRNYGYTF. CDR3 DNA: TGTGCCAGCAGCGTAGGCGGAACAGGGAGAAACTATGGCTACACCTTC.

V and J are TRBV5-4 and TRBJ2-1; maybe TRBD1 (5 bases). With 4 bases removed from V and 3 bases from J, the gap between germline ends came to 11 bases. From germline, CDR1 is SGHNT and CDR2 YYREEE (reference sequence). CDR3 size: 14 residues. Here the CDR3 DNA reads TGTGCCAGCAGCCTCCCGACAGACTACAATGAGCAGTTCTTC. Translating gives CASSLPTDYNEQFF.

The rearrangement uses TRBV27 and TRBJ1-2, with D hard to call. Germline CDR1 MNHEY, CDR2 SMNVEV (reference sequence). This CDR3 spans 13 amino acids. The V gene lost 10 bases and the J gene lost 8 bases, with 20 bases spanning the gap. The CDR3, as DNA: TGTGCCACCCTGGCCATAGGGTTGGGGGGCTACACCTTC. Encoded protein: CATLAIGLGGYTF.

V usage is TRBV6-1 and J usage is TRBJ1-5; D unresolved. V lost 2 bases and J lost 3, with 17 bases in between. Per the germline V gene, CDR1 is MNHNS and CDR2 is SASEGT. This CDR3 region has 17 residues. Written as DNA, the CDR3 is TGTGCCAGCAGTGAAAGCGTATTTAGGTGGCCCAATCAGCCCCAGCATTTT. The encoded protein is CASSESVFRWPNQPQHF.

The CDR3 coding sequence is TGCGCCAGCAGCAAGTTGAACGGGGGGGCCGACGAGCAGTACTTC. This codes for CASSKLNGGADEQYF. The chain employs TRBV5-1 and TRBJ2-7; 8 bases align to TRBD2. CDR1 is SGHRS, CDR2 YFSETQ, per germline. Trimming took 4 bases from V and 5 from J; bases not matched to a gene: 11. CDR3 length equals 15 residues.

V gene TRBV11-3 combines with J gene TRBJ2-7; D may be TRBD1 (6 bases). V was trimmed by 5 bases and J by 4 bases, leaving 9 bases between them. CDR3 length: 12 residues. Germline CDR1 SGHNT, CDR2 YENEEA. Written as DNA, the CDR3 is TGTGCCAGCAGCCCCACAGGGTACGAGCAGTACTTC. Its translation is CASSPTGYEQYF. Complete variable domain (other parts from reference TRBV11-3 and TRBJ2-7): EAGVVQSPRYKIIEKKQPVAFWCNPISGHNTLYWYLQNLGQGPELLIRYENEEAVDDSQLPKDRFSAERLKGVDSTLKIQPAELGDSAVYLCASSPTGYEQYFGPGTRLTVT.

In DNA form, the CDR3 reads TGTGCCTGGGACCTGGGGACTAGCGACAATGAGCAGTTCTTC. Its translation: CAWDLGTSDNEQFF. The rearrangement uses TRBV30 and TRBJ2-1, with 10 bases that match TRBD2. CDR3 length: 14 amino acids. Germline V gene lookup returns CDR1 GTSNPN and CDR2 SVGIG (reference sequence). V shed 5 bases and J 5 bases; nucleotides not matched to a gene: 6.

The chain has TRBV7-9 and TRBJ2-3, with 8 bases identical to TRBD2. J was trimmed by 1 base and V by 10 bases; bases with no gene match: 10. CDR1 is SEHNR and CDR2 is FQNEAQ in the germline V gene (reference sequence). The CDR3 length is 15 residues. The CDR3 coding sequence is TGTGCCACCCTAAAGCCGCGGGGGGGCACAGATACGCAGTATTTT. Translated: CATLKPRGGTDTQYF.

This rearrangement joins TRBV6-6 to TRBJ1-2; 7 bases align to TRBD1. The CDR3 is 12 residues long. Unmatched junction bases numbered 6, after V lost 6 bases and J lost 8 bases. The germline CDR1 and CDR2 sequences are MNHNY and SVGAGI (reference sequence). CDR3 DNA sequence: TGTGCCAGCAGGTACAGGGGCCAAGGCTACACCTTC. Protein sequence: CASRYRGQGYTF.

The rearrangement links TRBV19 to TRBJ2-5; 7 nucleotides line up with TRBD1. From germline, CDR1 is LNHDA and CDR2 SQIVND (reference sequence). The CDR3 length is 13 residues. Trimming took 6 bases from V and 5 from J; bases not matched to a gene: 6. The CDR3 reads CASSTTGWETQYF. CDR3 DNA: TGTGCCAGTAGCACGACAGGGTGGGAGACCCAGTACTTC.

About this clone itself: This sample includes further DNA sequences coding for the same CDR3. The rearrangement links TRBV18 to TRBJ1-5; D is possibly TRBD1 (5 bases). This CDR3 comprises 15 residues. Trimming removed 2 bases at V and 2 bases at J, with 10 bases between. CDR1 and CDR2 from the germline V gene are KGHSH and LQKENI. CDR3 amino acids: CASSPDRGGNQPQHF. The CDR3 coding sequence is TGTGCCAGCTCACCAGACCGGGGGGGCAATCAGCCCCAGCATTTT.

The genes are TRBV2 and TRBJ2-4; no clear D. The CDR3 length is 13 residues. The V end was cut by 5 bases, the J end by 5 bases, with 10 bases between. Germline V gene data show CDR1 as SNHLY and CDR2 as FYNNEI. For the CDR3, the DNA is TGTGCCAGCAGTTTGTATTCCGAAAACATTCAGTACTTC. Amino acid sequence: CASSLYSENIQYF.

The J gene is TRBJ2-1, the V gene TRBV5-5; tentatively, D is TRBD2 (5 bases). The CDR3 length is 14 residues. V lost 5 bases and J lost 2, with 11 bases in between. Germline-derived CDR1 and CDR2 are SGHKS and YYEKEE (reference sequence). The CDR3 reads CASSLEGPYNEQFF. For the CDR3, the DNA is TGTGCCAGCAGTCTTGAGGGCCCCTACAATGAGCAGTTCTTC.

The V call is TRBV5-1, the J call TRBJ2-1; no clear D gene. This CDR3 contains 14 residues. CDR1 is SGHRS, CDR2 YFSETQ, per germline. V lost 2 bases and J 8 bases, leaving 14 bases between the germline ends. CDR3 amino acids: CASSFSAPRYEQFF. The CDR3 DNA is TGCGCCAGCAGCTTTTCAGCGCCGCGCTATGAGCAGTTCTTC.

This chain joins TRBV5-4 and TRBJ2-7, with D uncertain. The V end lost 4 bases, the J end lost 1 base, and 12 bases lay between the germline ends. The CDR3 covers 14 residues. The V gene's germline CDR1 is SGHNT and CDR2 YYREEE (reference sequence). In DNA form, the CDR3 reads TGTGCCAGCAGCCAACTTGACTCATCCTACGAGCAGTACTTC. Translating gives CASSQLDSSYEQYF.

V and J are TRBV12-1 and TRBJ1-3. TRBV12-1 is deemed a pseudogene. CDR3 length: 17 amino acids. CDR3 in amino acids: CASSSLGGGAYGNTIYF. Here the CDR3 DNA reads TGTGCCAGCAGCTCGCTGGGAGGGGGCGCTTATGGAAACACCATATATTTT.

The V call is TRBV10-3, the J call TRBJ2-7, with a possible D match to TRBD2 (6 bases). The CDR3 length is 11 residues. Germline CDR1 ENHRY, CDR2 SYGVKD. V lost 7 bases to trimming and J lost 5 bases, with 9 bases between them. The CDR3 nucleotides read TGTGCCATCAAGGGACTTCACGAGCAGTACTTC. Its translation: CAIKGLHEQYF.